These 26 T cell receptor beta chains were all obtained from the same sample, sequenced in a study of blood T cell repertoires in COVID-19. Sequencing was performed with immunoSEQ multiplex PCR; in TCRdb, only in-frame clones are kept and a portion is missing. The table shows about 100,000 clones, with about 91% occurring only once. The specimen sequenced was peripheral blood. Receptors originate from a man in his fifties with acute or convalescent COVID-19.

The genes are TRBV25-1 and TRBJ2-4; D possibly corresponds to TRBD2 (6 bases). There are 15 residues in the CDR3. The V gene's germline CDR1 is MGHDK and CDR2 SYGVNS. Trimming pared 2 bases from V and 0 bases from J, leaving 8 bases between. This chain's CDR3 is CASSEVGLAKNIQYF. CDR3 nucleotide sequence: TGTGCCAGCAGTGAAGTGGGACTAGCCAAAAACATTCAGTACTTC. The full variable domain, its missing parts supplied by reference TRBV25-1 and TRBJ2-4, is EADIYQTPRYLVIGTGKKITLECSQTMGHDKMYWYQQDPGMELHLIHYSYGVNSTEKGDLSSESTVSRIRTEHFPLTLESARPSHTSQYLCASSEVGLAKNIQYFGAGTRLSVL.

The chain links TRBV5-5 to TRBJ2-3, with 16 bases aligning to TRBD2. The V and J ends lost 4 bases and 4 bases, in that order; junction bases with no gene match: 12. The CDR3 runs to 19 residues. CDR1 is SGHKS and CDR2 is YYEKEE in the germline V gene (reference sequence). CDR3 sequence reads: CASSGTGTSGGAASDTQYF. The CDR3 DNA follows: TGTGCCAGCAGCGGGACCGGGACTAGCGGGGGGGCTGCTTCAGATACGCAGTATTTT.

V gene TRBV5-1 combines with J gene TRBJ2-7; maybe TRBD1 (5 bases). The germline CDR1 and CDR2 sequences are SGHRS and YFSETQ. CDR3 length: 14 amino acids. Trimming left V 6 bases short and J 0 bases short, with 13 bases between. CDR3 nucleotide sequence: TGCGCCAGCAATAGGGGTCCTAGCTCCTACGAGCAGTACTTC. It is translated as CASNRGPSSYEQYF. Filled out from reference TRBV5-1 and TRBJ2-7, the complete variable domain reads KAGVTQTPRYLIKTRGQQVTLSCSPISGHRSVSWYQQTPGQGLQFLFEYFSETQRNKGNFPGRFSGRQFSNSRSEMNVSTLELGDSALYLCASNRGPSSYEQYFGPGTRLTVT.

This clone was observed once. The gene calls are TRBV19 and TRBJ2-5, with D perhaps matching TRBD1 (6 bases). Germline V gene sequence: CDR1 LNHDA, CDR2 SQIVND (reference sequence). V was cut by 5 bases and J by 4 bases, with 17 bases left in between. CDR3 length: 15 residues. CDR3 coding DNA: TGTGCCAGTAGTTCGGGGCAGGGGAGTGGAGAGACCCAGTACTTC. Amino acids: CASSSGQGSGETQYF.

The DNA of the CDR3 is TGTGCCAGCAGTGAGACAGGGAGGCTTTGGGGAAACACCATATATTTT. Protein: CASSETGRLWGNTIYF. The chain uses TRBV6-1 and TRBJ1-3, with 7 positions matching TRBD1. V lost 3 bases and J lost 4; bases outside the gene matches: 9. The CDR3 is 16 residues long. From germline, CDR1 is MNHNS and CDR2 SASEGT.

The J gene is TRBJ1-5, the V gene TRBV4-2, with D hard to call. V was trimmed by 4 bases and J by 3 bases, leaving 13 bases between them. Germline values: CDR1 LGHNA, CDR2 YNFKEQ. The CDR3 runs to 15 residues. In DNA, the CDR3 is TGTGCCAGCAGCCGTCAGTTGAGGGACAATCAGCCCCAGCATTTT. Its protein is CASSRQLRDNQPQHF.

The CDR3 sequence: CASSATVAGLAGGNPYNEQFF. The CDR3 DNA reads TGCGCCAGCAGCGCGACGGTGGCGGGACTAGCGGGGGGGAACCCCTACAATGAGCAGTTCTTC. The V and J genes are TRBV5-1 and TRBJ2-1; 16 nucleotides match TRBD2. This CDR3 is built from 21 residues. The V segment lost 4 bases and the J segment 2 bases; nucleotides outside the gene matches: 15. Germline V gives CDR1 SGHRS, CDR2 YFSETQ.

The chain is built from TRBV5-1 and TRBJ2-1; weak D call: TRBD2 (6 bases). CDR1 SGHRS and CDR2 YFSETQ come from the germline V gene. CDR3 length equals 16 residues. The V and J ends lost 3 bases and 6 bases respectively, with 19 bases between them. CDR3 residues: CASSSRLGGDVNEQFF. The CDR3 region has the DNA TGCGCCAGCAGCTCCCGACTTGGCGGGGATGTCAATGAGCAGTTCTTC.

V and J are TRBV9 and TRBJ2-1, with D perhaps TRBD1 (5 bases). The CDR3 is 13 amino acids. The V end lost 3 bases, the J end lost 2 bases, and 6 bases lay between the germline ends. The germline gives CDR1 SGDLS, CDR2 YYNGEE. CDR3 loop: CASSGQTYNEQFF. CDR3 DNA sequence: TGTGCCAGCAGCGGACAGACCTACAATGAGCAGTTCTTC.

The chain employs TRBV19 and TRBJ2-7; possibly TRBD2 for D (5 bases). V lost 3 bases to trimming and J lost 0 bases, with 9 bases between them. The germline V gene has CDR1 LNHDA and CDR2 SQIVND (reference sequence). This CDR3 region has 14 residues. The CDR3 sequence is CASSISGSSYEQYF. CDR3 in DNA: TGTGCCAGTAGTATTTCGGGAAGCTCCTACGAGCAGTACTTC. Variable domain in full (rest from reference TRBV19 and TRBJ2-7): DGGITQSPKYLFRKEGQNVTLSCEQNLNHDAMYWYRQDPGQGLRLIYYSQIVNDFQKGDIAEGYSVSREKKESFPLTVTSAQKNPTAFYLCASSISGSSYEQYFGPGTRLTVT.

CDR3 sequence reads: CASSPEDGGAPYEQYF. CDR3 bases: TGTGCCAGCAGCCCGGAGGATGGGGGGGCGCCCTACGAGCAGTACTTC. The chain uses TRBV5-4 and TRBJ2-7, with D perhaps TRBD2 (7 bases). V was clipped by 4 bases and J by 2 bases, with 19 bases between them. The V gene's germline CDR1 is SGHNT and CDR2 YYREEE (reference sequence). This CDR3 comprises 16 residues.

This sequence joins TRBV9 and TRBJ1-2; maybe TRBD1 (6 bases). The germline V gene encodes CDR1 SGDLS and CDR2 YYNGEE. The CDR3 totals 13 residues. V dropped 4 bases and J dropped 6 bases, with 13 bases sitting between them. The CDR3 spells CASSTRGGDGYTF. CDR3 nucleotides: TGTGCCAGCAGCACTCGAGGGGGGGATGGCTACACCTTC.

This clone was picked up one time. The V call is TRBV5-6, the J call TRBJ2-7; tentative D call: TRBD2 (5 bases). Per germline, CDR1 SGHDT and CDR2 YYEEEE. V was pared by 4 bases and J by 6 bases, with 11 bases between. The CDR3 loop spans 12 amino acids. CDR3 residues: CASSLKEAEQYF. In nucleotides, the CDR3 is TGTGCCAGCAGCCTGAAGGAGGCCGAGCAGTACTTC.

The J gene is TRBJ1-5, the V gene TRBV28; possible D gene TRBD1, 6 bases. V lost 3 bases to trimming and J lost 7 bases, with 16 bases between them. Germline CDR1 is MDHEN and CDR2 is SYDVKM. The CDR3 extends over 15 amino acids. CDR3 sequence reads: CASSLRQGGLQPQHF. For the CDR3, the DNA is TGTGCCAGCAGTTTGCGCCAAGGGGGTTTACAGCCCCAGCATTTT.

This rearrangement joins TRBV2 to TRBJ2-1; 10 nucleotides agree with TRBD2. J lost 6 bases, V lost 5 bases, and 10 bases had no gene match. The germline CDR1 and CDR2 sequences are SNHLY and FYNNEI. This CDR3 has 16 residues. CDR3 loop: CASSLPGTSVFNEQFF. In DNA, the CDR3 is TGTGCCAGCAGTTTACCCGGGACTAGCGTTTTCAATGAGCAGTTCTTC.

This chain connects TRBV28 to TRBJ1-6; D perhaps matches TRBD1 (6 bases). The CDR3 contains 13 residues. Germline V gene sequence: CDR1 MDHEN, CDR2 SYDVKM. V was cut by 10 bases and J by 7 bases, with 14 bases left in between. The CDR3 DNA is TGTGCCACCGAAAGGGGGGGGAATTCACCCCTCCACTTT. As protein: CATERGGNSPLHF.

The V and J genes are TRBV5-8 and TRBJ1-5; 7 bases agree with TRBD1. V dropped 5 bases and J dropped 1; count of bases not matched to a gene: 9. The CDR3 sequence is 16 residues long. Germline assignment: CDR1 SGHTS and CDR2 YDEGEE. The DNA for the CDR3 is TGTGCCAGCAGGCCTCGACAGGGTACAAGCAATCAGCCCCAGCATTTT. It specifies CASRPRQGTSNQPQHF.

The chain uses TRBV5-1 and TRBJ1-2; perhaps TRBD1 as D (6 bases). V lost 4 bases and J 4 bases, leaving 14 bases between the germline ends. The CDR3 spans 14 residues. CDR1 and CDR2 from the germline V gene are SGHRS and YFSETQ. The CDR3 here is CASSPPGTFYGYTF. The CDR3, as DNA: TGCGCCAGCAGCCCCCCGGGGACATTCTATGGCTACACCTTC.

This sequence joins TRBV29-1 and TRBJ2-2; 7 bases are shared with TRBD1. There are 16 residues in the CDR3. Germline V lookup: CDR1 SQVTM, CDR2 ANQGSEA. V lost 1 base to trimming and J lost 0 bases; unmatched junction nucleotides: 5. CDR3 in DNA: TGCAGCGTTGAAGGCAAGGACAGGACGAACACCGGGGAGCTGTTTTTT. It encodes CSVEGKDRTNTGELFF.

This rearrangement joins TRBV27 to TRBJ1-5, with no clear D. The CDR3 contains 13 residues. The germline V gene encodes CDR1 MNHEY and CDR2 SMNVEV (reference sequence). V was pared by 4 bases and J by 4 bases, with 8 bases between. The CDR3 DNA reads TGTGCCAGCAGTTCGAGCCATAATCAGCCCCAGCATTTT. Protein product: CASSSSHNQPQHF.

The chain uses TRBV28 and TRBJ2-7; TRBD1 agrees at 7 bases. This CDR3 has 12 residues. Trimming cost V 7 bases and J 6 bases; bases outside gene matches: 6. Germline-derived CDR1 and CDR2 are MDHEN and SYDVKM. The CDR3 spells CASTDRNGEQYF. As DNA, the CDR3 is TGTGCCAGCACGGACAGGAACGGCGAGCAGTACTTC.

The chain links TRBV30 to TRBJ1-2; D remains ambiguous. V was pared by 0 bases and J by 4 bases, with 15 bases between. The CDR3 is made up of 15 amino acids. Per germline, CDR1 GTSNPN and CDR2 SVGIG (reference sequence). The CDR3 is CAWSVRGNRVYGYTF. CDR3 coding DNA: TGTGCCTGGAGTGTACGTGGTAACAGAGTCTATGGCTACACCTTC. Filled out from reference TRBV30 and TRBJ1-2, the complete variable domain reads SQTIHQWPATLVQPVGSPLSLECTVEGTSNPNLYWYRQAAGRGLQLLFYSVGIGQISSEVPQNLSASRPQDRQFILSSKKLLLSDSGFYLCAWSVRGNRVYGYTFGSGTRLTVV.

This chain joins TRBV3-1 (or the pseudogene TRBV3-2) and TRBJ1-6; D gene unclear. The germline V and J ends were trimmed by 3 bases and 3 bases, with 6 bases remaining between them. The CDR3 runs 14 residues. CDR1 and CDR2 from the germline V gene are LGHDT and YNNKEL (reference sequence). DNA for the CDR3: TGTGCCAGCAGCCACGCAGGCTATAATTCACCCCTCCACTTT. Amino acids: CASSHAGYNSPLHF.

The J gene is TRBJ2-7, the V gene TRBV19, with a tentative D call TRBD1 (5 bases). From germline, CDR1 is LNHDA and CDR2 SQIVND (reference sequence). V was clipped by 5 bases and J by 2 bases, with 10 bases between them. The CDR3 is 13 amino acids. The CDR3 region has the DNA TGTGCCAGTAGTCCGGACACCGCCTACGAGCAGTACTTC. Amino acids: CASSPDTAYEQYF. The entire variable domain, with the rest obtained from reference TRBV19 and TRBJ2-7, is as follows: DGGITQSPKYLFRKEGQNVTLSCEQNLNHDAMYWYRQDPGQGLRLIYYSQIVNDFQKGDIAEGYSVSREKKESFPLTVTSAQKNPTAFYLCASSPDTAYEQYFGPGTRLTVT.

This chain links TRBV6-6 with TRBJ2-7, with D possibly being TRBD2 (7 bases). CDR3 size: 17 residues. The V gene lost 5 bases and the J gene lost 1 base, with 21 bases spanning the gap. Germline V gene lookup returns CDR1 MNHNY and CDR2 SVGAGI (reference sequence). CDR3 protein: CASSPTLGGGQSYEQYF. CDR3 DNA: TGTGCCAGCAGTCCTACCCTCGGCGGGGGACAATCCTACGAGCAGTACTTC.

With regard to this clone: Other nucleotide sequences in the sample specify the same CDR3. This sequence joins TRBV7-3 and TRBJ2-2, with 13 bases fitting TRBD2. This CDR3 is 19 amino acids long. In germline, CDR1 is SGHTA, CDR2 FQGTGA. V lost 5 bases and J lost 0; bases outside the gene matches: 9. The CDR3 loop reads CASSLRLAGGPPNTGELFF. CDR3 nucleotide sequence: TGTGCCAGCAGCCTTCGACTAGCGGGGGGCCCCCCGAACACCGGGGAGCTGTTTTTT.